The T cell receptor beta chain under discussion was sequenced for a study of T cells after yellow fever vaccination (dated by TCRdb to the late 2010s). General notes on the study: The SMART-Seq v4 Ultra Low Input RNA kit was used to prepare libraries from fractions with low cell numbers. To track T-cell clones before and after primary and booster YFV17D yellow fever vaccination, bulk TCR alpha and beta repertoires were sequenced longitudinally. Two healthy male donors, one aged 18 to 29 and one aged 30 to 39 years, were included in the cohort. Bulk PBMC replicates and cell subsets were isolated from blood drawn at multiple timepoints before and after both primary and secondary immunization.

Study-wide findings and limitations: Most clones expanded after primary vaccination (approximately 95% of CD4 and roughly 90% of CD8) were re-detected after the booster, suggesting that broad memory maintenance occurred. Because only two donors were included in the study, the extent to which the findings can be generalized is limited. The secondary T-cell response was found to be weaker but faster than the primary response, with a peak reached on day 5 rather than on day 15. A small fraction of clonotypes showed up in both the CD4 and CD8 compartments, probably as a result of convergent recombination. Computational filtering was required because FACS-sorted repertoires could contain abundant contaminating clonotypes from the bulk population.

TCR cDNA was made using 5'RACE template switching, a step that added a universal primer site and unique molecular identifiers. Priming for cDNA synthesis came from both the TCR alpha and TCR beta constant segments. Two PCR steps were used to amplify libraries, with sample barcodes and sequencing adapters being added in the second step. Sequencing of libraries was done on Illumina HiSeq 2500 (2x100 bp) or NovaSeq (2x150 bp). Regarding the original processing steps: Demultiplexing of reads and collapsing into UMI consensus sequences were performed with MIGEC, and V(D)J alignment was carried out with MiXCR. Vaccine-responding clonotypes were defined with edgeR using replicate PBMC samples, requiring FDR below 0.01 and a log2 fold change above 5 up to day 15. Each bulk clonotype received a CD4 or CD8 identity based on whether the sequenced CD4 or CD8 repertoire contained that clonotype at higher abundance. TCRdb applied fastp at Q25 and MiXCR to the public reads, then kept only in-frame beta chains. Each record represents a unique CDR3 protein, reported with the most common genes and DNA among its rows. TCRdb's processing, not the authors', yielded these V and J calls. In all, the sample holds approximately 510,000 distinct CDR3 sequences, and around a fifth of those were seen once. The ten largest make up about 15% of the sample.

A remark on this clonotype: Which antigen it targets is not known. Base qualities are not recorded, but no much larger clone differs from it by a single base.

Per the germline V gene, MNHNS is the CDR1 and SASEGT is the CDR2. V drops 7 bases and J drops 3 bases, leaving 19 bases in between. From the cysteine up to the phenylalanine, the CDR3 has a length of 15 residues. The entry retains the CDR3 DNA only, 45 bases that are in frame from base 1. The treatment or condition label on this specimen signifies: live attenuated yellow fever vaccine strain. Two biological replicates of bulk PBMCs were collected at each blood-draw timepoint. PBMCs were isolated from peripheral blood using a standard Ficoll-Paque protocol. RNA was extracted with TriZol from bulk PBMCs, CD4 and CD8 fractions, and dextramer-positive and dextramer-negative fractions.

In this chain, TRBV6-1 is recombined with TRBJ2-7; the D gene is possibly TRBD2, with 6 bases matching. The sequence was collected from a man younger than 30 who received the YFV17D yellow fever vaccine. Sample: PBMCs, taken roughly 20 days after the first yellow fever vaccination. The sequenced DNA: TGTGCCAGCACCTTCGACCCGGGGGAGGTCTACGAGCAGTACTTC. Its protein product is CASTFDPGEVYEQYF.